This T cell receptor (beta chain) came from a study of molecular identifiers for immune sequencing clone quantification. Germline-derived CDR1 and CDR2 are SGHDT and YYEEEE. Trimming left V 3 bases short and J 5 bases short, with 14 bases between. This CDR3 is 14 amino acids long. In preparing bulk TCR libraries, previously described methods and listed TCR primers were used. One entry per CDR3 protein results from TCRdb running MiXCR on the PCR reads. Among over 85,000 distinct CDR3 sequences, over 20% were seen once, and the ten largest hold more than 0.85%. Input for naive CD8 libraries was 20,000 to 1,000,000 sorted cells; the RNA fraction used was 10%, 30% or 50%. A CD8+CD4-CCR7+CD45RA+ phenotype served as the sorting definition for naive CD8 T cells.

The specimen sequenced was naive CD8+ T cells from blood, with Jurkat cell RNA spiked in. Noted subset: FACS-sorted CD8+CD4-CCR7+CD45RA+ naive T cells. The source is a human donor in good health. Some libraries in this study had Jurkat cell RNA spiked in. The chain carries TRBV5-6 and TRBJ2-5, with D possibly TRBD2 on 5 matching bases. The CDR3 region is CASSSPGGWETQYF. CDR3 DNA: TGTGCCAGCAGCTCCCCAGGAGGATGGGAGACCCAGTACTTC.